A selection of T cell receptor beta chains follows, all from one sample in a study of blood T cell repertoires in COVID-19. TCRdb's table, derived via immunoSEQ multiplex PCR, lists solely in-frame clones and lacks some. The sample contains 30,000 to 45,000 clones, around nine tenths of which appear only once. The sample taken for sequencing was peripheral blood. The receptors shown here come from a man between 65 and 85 years old with active COVID-19. The CDR3 runs from the conserved cysteine through the conserved F or W. The order of the fields is clone size, D gene, V gene, J gene, CDR3 protein, CDR3 DNA. The D gene is left open where the match is weak. Only part of the rows carry a size: once, few, many, or a class if the clone is expanded.

-	TRBD2	TRBV24-1	TRBJ2-2	CATSSRGGYDTGELFF	TGTGCCACCAGCTCCCGGGGGGGTTATGACACCGGGGAGCTGTTTTTT
few	TRBD2	TRBV5-8	TRBJ2-2	CASKRTYGGGTGELFF	TGTGCCAGCAAGAGAACCTATGGCGGGGGTACCGGGGAGCTGTTTTTT
once	-	TRBV2	TRBJ2-1	CASIGLSPSGQFF	TGTGCCAGCATAGGGCTTAGCCCCAGCGGGCAGTTCTTC
-	-	TRBV7-2	TRBJ2-3	CASSSQRGGASDTQYF	TGTGCCAGCAGCAGCCAGCGTGGGGGCGCGTCGGATACGCAGTATTTT
once	-	TRBV5-5	TRBJ1-1	CASSLAPRQTMNTEAFF	TGTGCCAGCAGCTTGGCCCCCCGACAGACCATGAACACTGAAGCTTTCTTT
-	TRBD1	TRBV18	TRBJ2-1	CASSPQTGTGKIF	TGTGCCAGCTCACCACAGACCGGGACAGGGAAGATCTTC
-	-	TRBV6-5	TRBJ2-1	CASRTLNYNEQFF	TGTGCCAGCAGGACACTCAATTACAATGAGCAGTTCTTC
-	TRBD1	TRBV4-1	TRBJ2-6	CASSPNRGRFGYSGANVLTF	TGCGCCAGCAGCCCGAACAGGGGGCGCTTTGGTTACTCTGGGGCCAACGTCCTGACTTTC
-	-	TRBV18	TRBJ2-5	CASSPQQGRETQYF	TGTGCCAGCTCACCCCAGCAGGGAAGGGAGACCCAGTACTTC
-	TRBD1	TRBV28	TRBJ2-1	CASSADRGYSSYNEQFF	TGTGCCAGCAGTGCGGACAGGGGCTATAGCTCCTACAATGAGCAGTTCTTC
-	-	TRBV27	TRBJ2-1	CASSPTRSSYNEQFF	TGTGCCAGCAGTCCTACTAGGAGCTCCTACAATGAGCAGTTCTTC
-	TRBD1	TRBV3-1/TRBV3-2	TRBJ2-7	CASSHQPYRGGGDEQYF	TGTGCCAGCAGCCACCAACCTTACAGGGGTGGTGGTGACGAGCAGTACTTC
-	-	TRBV6-2/TRBV6-3	TRBJ2-5	CASSTYGLQETQYF	TGTGCCAGCAGTACCTACGGACTCCAAGAGACCCAGTACTTC
-	TRBD1	TRBV28	TRBJ1-5	CASSTHRGGQPQHF	TGTGCCAGCAGTACCCACAGGGGCGGGCAGCCCCAGCATTTT
once	TRBD1	TRBV6-5	TRBJ2-5	CASSAGTGRTETQYF	TGTGCCAGCAGCGCCGGGACAGGGAGGACGGAGACCCAGTACTTC
-	-	TRBV3-1/TRBV3-2	TRBJ2-5	CASRPGTPSRAQYF	TGTGCCAGCAGACCCGGGACTCCCAGCAGGGCCCAGTACTTC
-	TRBD1	TRBV6-5	TRBJ2-7	CASTSTGSEQYF	TGTGCCAGCACCTCGACAGGGAGCGAGCAGTACTTC
-	-	TRBV19	TRBJ2-4	CASSIEQGIGGAKNIQYF	TGTGCCAGTAGTATAGAGCAGGGGATTGGGGGAGCCAAAAACATTCAGTACTTC
few	-	TRBV7-2	TRBJ2-7	CASSGRVAREQYF	TGTGCCAGCAGCGGCAGGGTAGCCCGCGAGCAGTACTTC
-	-	TRBV3-1/TRBV3-2	TRBJ2-3	CASSSGQYTDTQYF	TGTGCCAGCAGCAGCGGACAGTACACAGATACGCAGTATTTT
-	-	TRBV25-1	TRBJ2-7	CASSERETTEQYF	TGTGCCAGCAGTGAAAGGGAGACTACCGAGCAGTACTTC
-	-	TRBV23-1	TRBJ1-1	CASSQSVQVNTEAFF	TGCGCCAGCAGTCAATCGGTCCAGGTGAACACTGAAGCTTTCTTT
-	-	TRBV6-5	TRBJ1-2	CASSYSGRGLNYGYTF	TGTGCCAGCAGTTACTCGGGCAGGGGCCTCAACTATGGCTACACCTTC
-	-	TRBV19	TRBJ2-5	CASRGTPQETQYF	TGTGCCAGTAGAGGGACACCCCAAGAGACCCAGTACTTC
-	-	TRBV28	TRBJ1-2	CASSSPGGANYGYTF	TGTGCCAGCAGTTCCCCCGGTGGAGCTAACTATGGCTACACCTTC
-	-	TRBV4-3	TRBJ1-3	CASSLSAASGSSGNTIYF	TGCGCCAGCAGCCTCTCCGCTGCGAGCGGAAGCTCTGGAAACACCATATATTTT
-	TRBD1	TRBV2	TRBJ1-6	CASQTGDSYNSPLHF	TGTGCCAGCCAGACAGGGGACTCCTATAATTCACCCCTCCACTTT
-	TRBD2	TRBV2	TRBJ2-1	CASSEPWTSGNNEQFF	TGTGCCAGCAGCGAACCTTGGACTAGCGGGAACAATGAGCAGTTCTTC